This T cell receptor (beta chain) was identified in a study of T cells in tuberculosis. This CDR3 has 12 amino acids. Clones were sequenced by immunoSEQ multiplex PCR, and TCRdb holds only the in-frame ones, with some missing. Counted here are around 38,000 clones, roughly 92% occurring once; the ten biggest clones make up 6.5% to 9%. Sequenced material: PBMCs. This chain joins TRBV21-1 and TRBJ1-2; no DNA check was done on the table's D call, TRBD1. TRBV21-1 is listed as a pseudogene. The TCR originated in a donor aged 10-29 years with latent tuberculosis or without tuberculosis infection. CDR3 loop: CASSPRQGGYTF. The CDR3, as DNA: TGTGCCAGCAGCCCGAGACAGGGTGGCTACACCTTC.